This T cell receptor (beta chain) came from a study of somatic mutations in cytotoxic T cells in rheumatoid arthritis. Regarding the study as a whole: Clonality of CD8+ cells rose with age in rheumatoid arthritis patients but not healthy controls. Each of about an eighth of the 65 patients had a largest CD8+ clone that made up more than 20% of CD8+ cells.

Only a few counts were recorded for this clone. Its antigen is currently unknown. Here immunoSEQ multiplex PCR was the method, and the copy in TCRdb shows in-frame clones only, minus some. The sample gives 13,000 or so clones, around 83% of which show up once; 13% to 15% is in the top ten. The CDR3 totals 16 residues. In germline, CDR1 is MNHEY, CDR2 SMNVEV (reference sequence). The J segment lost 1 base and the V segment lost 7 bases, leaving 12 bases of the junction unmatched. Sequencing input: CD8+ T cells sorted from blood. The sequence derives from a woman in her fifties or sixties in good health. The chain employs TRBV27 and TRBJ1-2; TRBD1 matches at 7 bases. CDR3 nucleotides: TGTGCCAGCACTCTAAGGGGGGACAGAGTTAACTATGGCTACACCTTC. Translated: CASTLRGDRVNYGYTF.